Listed below are T cell receptor beta chains from one sample, sequenced in a study of cytomegalovirus exposure and HLA in healthy donors. The method was immunoSEQ multiplex PCR; TCRdb's version includes in-frame clones alone and lacks a portion of them. The table shows about 130,000 clones, with 80% occurring only once. The sample taken for sequencing was PBMCs. The receptors were gathered from a female donor in good health and CMV-seronegative. Both conserved end residues are part of each CDR3. Fields, in order: J gene, clone size, D gene, V gene, CDR3 DNA, CDR3 protein. D genes are given only for firm matches. Rows give clone size only sometimes, using once, few, many, or a class for an expanded clone.

J: TRBJ1-4
size: -
D: -
V: TRBV7-8
DNA: TGTGCCAGCAGCTCCAGGGCCGAACCAGGGGCAGCAACTAATGAAAAACTGTTTTTT
CDR3: CASSSRAEPGAATNEKLFF

J: TRBJ2-1
size: -
D: -
V: TRBV9
DNA: TGTGCCAGCTCCCCCGGTAGCTCCTACAATGAGCAGTTCTTC
CDR3: CASSPGSSYNEQFF

J: TRBJ1-1
size: -
D: TRBD1
V: TRBV7-3
DNA: TGTGCCAGCAGCTCGACAGGGGGCTACACTGAAGCTTTCTTT
CDR3: CASSSTGGYTEAFF

J: TRBJ2-3
size: once
D: TRBD2
V: TRBV30
DNA: TGTGCCTGGAGTAGCGGGGGGCCCTCAAATACGCAGTATTTT
CDR3: CAWSSGGPSNTQYF

J: TRBJ2-7
size: -
D: -
V: TRBV25-1
DNA: TGTGCCAGCAGTGAAACGTCAACTGGCTCCTACGAGCAGTACTTC
CDR3: CASSETSTGSYEQYF

J: TRBJ2-1
size: -
D: -
V: TRBV19
DNA: TGTGCCAGTAGTATGAGGTACAATGAGCAGTTCTTC
CDR3: CASSMRYNEQFF

J: TRBJ1-1
size: -
D: -
V: TRBV7-9
DNA: TGTGCCAGCAGTCCATCGGTGGTAGTAACTGAAGCTTTCTTT
CDR3: CASSPSVVVTEAFF

J: TRBJ2-7
size: -
D: TRBD2
V: TRBV18
DNA: TGTGCCAGCTCACCCCTCGGGGTAGCGGGCCACTACGAGCAGTACTTC
CDR3: CASSPLGVAGHYEQYF

J: TRBJ2-5
size: once
D: TRBD2
V: TRBV5-1
DNA: TGCGCCAGCAGCCCAGGACTAGCGGGGGGACAAAACCAAGAGACCCAGTACTTC
CDR3: CASSPGLAGGQNQETQYF

J: TRBJ2-5
size: -
D: TRBD2
V: TRBV19
DNA: TGTGCCAGTAGTTCTAGCGGGATAGGGGAGACCCAGTACTTC
CDR3: CASSSSGIGETQYF

J: TRBJ1-2
size: -
D: TRBD1
V: TRBV9
DNA: TGTGCCAGCAGCGTAGACCCAGGGGGCAGAAGCTATGGCTACACCTTC
CDR3: CASSVDPGGRSYGYTF

J: TRBJ1-2
size: -
D: -
V: TRBV6-5
DNA: TGTGCCAGCAGTGGACGGACAGACGGCTACACCTTC
CDR3: CASSGRTDGYTF

J: TRBJ2-1
size: -
D: TRBD2
V: TRBV9
DNA: TGTGCCAGCAGCAGCGGGGGGTTCACCTACAATGAGCAGTTCTTC
CDR3: CASSSGGFTYNEQFF

J: TRBJ1-2
size: few
D: -
V: TRBV9
DNA: TGTGCCAGCAGCGTTGGGGGGACCCCAGGCATCCACTATGGCTACACCTTC
CDR3: CASSVGGTPGIHYGYTF

J: TRBJ2-7
size: -
D: -
V: TRBV11-2
DNA: TGTGCCAGCAGCGGGACAACGGCCTACGAGCAGTACTTC
CDR3: CASSGTTAYEQYF

J: TRBJ2-5
size: -
D: TRBD1
V: TRBV29-1
DNA: TGCAGCGTTGGACAGGGAAGGGAGACCCAGTACTTC
CDR3: CSVGQGRETQYF

J: TRBJ2-2
size: once
D: TRBD1
V: TRBV6-1
DNA: TGTGCCAGCAGTGGGACAGGGCGAGGGACCGGGGAGCTGTTTTTT
CDR3: CASSGTGRGTGELFF

J: TRBJ2-1
size: -
D: -
V: TRBV9
DNA: TGTGCCAGCAGCGTAGTGGGTAGCAGCTACTACAATGAGCAGTTCTTC
CDR3: CASSVVGSSYYNEQFF

J: TRBJ2-1
size: -
D: -
V: TRBV4-1
DNA: TGCGCCAGCAGCCAAGATGGAGGGGGCGCCTACAATGAGCAGTTCTTC
CDR3: CASSQDGGGAYNEQFF

J: TRBJ2-1
size: -
D: -
V: TRBV10-3
DNA: TGTGCCATCAGGAGGGAGCAGTCGGAGGTGGAGCAGTTCTTC
CDR3: CAIRREQSEVEQFF

J: TRBJ2-7
size: few
D: TRBD1
V: TRBV2
DNA: TGTGCCAGCAGCCCCGGACAGGGTAAAACCTACGAGCAGTACTTC
CDR3: CASSPGQGKTYEQYF

J: TRBJ2-7
size: -
D: TRBD2
V: TRBV7-3
DNA: TGTGCCAGCAGCCAATATAGCGGGGGACCCTACGAGCAGTACTTC
CDR3: CASSQYSGGPYEQYF

J: TRBJ1-2
size: -
D: -
V: TRBV30
DNA: TGTGCCTGGAATCCCGGACCCCCGGGAGGGCGCTACACCTTC
CDR3: CAWNPGPPGGRYTF

J: TRBJ1-2
size: few
D: -
V: TRBV28
DNA: TGTGCCAGCAGAAAGGGAGGGGAAGACTATGGCTACACCTTC
CDR3: CASRKGGEDYGYTF

J: TRBJ2-2
size: -
D: TRBD1
V: TRBV27
DNA: TGTGCCAGCAGAAAGACAGGGGGCTTCGACACCGGGGAGCTGTTTTTT
CDR3: CASRKTGGFDTGELFF

J: TRBJ2-1
size: -
D: TRBD2
V: TRBV9
DNA: TGTGCCAGCACCTTAGCGGGGGGGCGTGATGAGCAGTTCTTC
CDR3: CASTLAGGRDEQFF

J: TRBJ1-1
size: few
D: -
V: TRBV5-1
DNA: TGCGCCAGCAGCTCGAGTACAGGGAACACTGAAGCTTTCTTT
CDR3: CASSSSTGNTEAFF

J: TRBJ1-3
size: -
D: -
V: TRBV6-5
DNA: TGTGCCAGCAGTTCCCCAGGGTGGACTGGAAACACCATATATTTT
CDR3: CASSSPGWTGNTIYF

J: TRBJ2-5
size: -
D: -
V: TRBV6-1
DNA: TGTGCCAGCAGTGACGGGGATGGGGAGACCCAGTACTTC
CDR3: CASSDGDGETQYF

J: TRBJ2-1
size: -
D: TRBD2
V: TRBV6-5
DNA: TGTGCCAGCAGAGGTCTAGCGGGGGGGCAAGACGAGCAGTTCTTC
CDR3: CASRGLAGGQDEQFF

J: TRBJ2-7
size: -
D: -
V: TRBV6-1
DNA: TGTGCCAGCAGTGAAACTAGTTTCTACGAGCAGTACTTC
CDR3: CASSETSFYEQYF

J: TRBJ1-5
size: -
D: TRBD1
V: TRBV27
DNA: TGTGCCAGTAGACAGGGGGCCGGCAATCAGCCCCAGCATTTT
CDR3: CASRQGAGNQPQHF

J: TRBJ2-7
size: -
D: TRBD1
V: TRBV5-4
DNA: TGTGCCAGCAGCTTACAGGGGATAAAGCTCCACGAGCAGTACTTC
CDR3: CASSLQGIKLHEQYF

J: TRBJ2-1
size: -
D: -
V: TRBV30
DNA: TGTGCCTGGAGTGCCCCTCGAGGGTCGTACAATGAGCAGTTCTTC
CDR3: CAWSAPRGSYNEQFF

J: TRBJ1-1
size: -
D: -
V: TRBV11-2
DNA: TGTGCCAGCAGCCGCTATTTGGACACTGAAGCTTTCTTT
CDR3: CASSRYLDTEAFF

J: TRBJ1-3
size: -
D: -
V: TRBV15
DNA: TGTGCCACCAGCAGAGAACTCGCGCCGAGCTCTGGAAACACCATATATTTT
CDR3: CATSRELAPSSGNTIYF

J: TRBJ2-6
size: few
D: TRBD1
V: TRBV10-3
DNA: TGTGCCAGTGTGGGACAGCGTCTTGGAGCCAACGGCCTGACTTTC
CDR3: CASVGQRLGANGLTF

J: TRBJ2-7
size: -
D: TRBD1
V: TRBV28
DNA: TGTGCCAGCAGTCGGACAGGGTTCTACGAGCAGTACTTC
CDR3: CASSRTGFYEQYF

J: TRBJ1-1
size: -
D: -
V: TRBV6-1
DNA: TGTGCCACCAACTTCCGTCGGAGGTTATACACTGAAGCTTTCTTT
CDR3: CATNFRRRLYTEAFF

J: TRBJ1-1
size: few
D: -
V: TRBV7-9
DNA: TGTGCCAGCAGCCACGACGGGGTTCTCGCTGAAGCTTTCTTT
CDR3: CASSHDGVLAEAFF

J: TRBJ1-2
size: -
D: -
V: TRBV7-9
DNA: TGTGCCAGCAGCTTATCACGGGATGGCTACACCTTC
CDR3: CASSLSRDGYTF

J: TRBJ1-1
size: once
D: -
V: TRBV6-1
DNA: TGTGCCAGCACCAAAGAGGTGAACACTGAAGCTTTCTTT
CDR3: CASTKEVNTEAFF

J: TRBJ1-6
size: few
D: TRBD1
V: TRBV5-4
DNA: TGTGCCAGCAGCTCTGGACAGGGCTTACCACCCCTCCACTTT
CDR3: CASSSGQGLPPLHF

J: TRBJ2-1
size: -
D: -
V: TRBV5-4
DNA: TGTGCCAGCAGCCCACGGGGATACAATGAGCAGTTCTTC
CDR3: CASSPRGYNEQFF

J: TRBJ1-2
size: -
D: -
V: TRBV27
DNA: TGTGCCAGCAGTTTTTACGACGGGACTAACTATGGCTACACCTTC
CDR3: CASSFYDGTNYGYTF

J: TRBJ2-2
size: -
D: TRBD2
V: TRBV6-1
DNA: TGTGCCAGCAGTGTGGGACGGCTGGGACTAGTTAGCATCGGGGAGCTGTTTTTT
CDR3: CASSVGRLGLVSIGELFF

J: TRBJ2-1
size: -
D: -
V: TRBV6-5
DNA: TGTGCCAGCAGTTATACTAGATACAATGAGCAGTTCTTC
CDR3: CASSYTRYNEQFF

J: TRBJ1-2
size: once
D: -
V: TRBV7-9
DNA: TGTGCCAGCAGCTCAGGGGAAGGCTACACCTTC
CDR3: CASSSGEGYTF

J: TRBJ1-1
size: -
D: -
V: TRBV14
DNA: TGTGCCAGCAGCTCAGGGGTGGGTGAAGCTTTCTTT
CDR3: CASSSGVGEAFF

J: TRBJ1-2
size: -
D: -
V: TRBV19
DNA: TGTGCCAGTAGTATCGCCGGCGGCAGGGCCTATGGCTACACCTTC
CDR3: CASSIAGGRAYGYTF

J: TRBJ1-5
size: -
D: -
V: TRBV28
DNA: TGTGCCAGCAGTTCGGGGGGTAGCAATCAGCCCCAGCATTTT
CDR3: CASSSGGSNQPQHF

J: TRBJ2-1
size: -
D: TRBD2
V: TRBV19
DNA: TGTGCCAGTAGTATAGGCGCCGGACTAGTTCACGCTGAGCAGTTCTTC
CDR3: CASSIGAGLVHAEQFF

J: TRBJ2-5
size: -
D: -
V: TRBV5-1
DNA: TGCGCCAGCAGCTACTCGACAGGTTTCCAAGAGACCCAGTACTTC
CDR3: CASSYSTGFQETQYF